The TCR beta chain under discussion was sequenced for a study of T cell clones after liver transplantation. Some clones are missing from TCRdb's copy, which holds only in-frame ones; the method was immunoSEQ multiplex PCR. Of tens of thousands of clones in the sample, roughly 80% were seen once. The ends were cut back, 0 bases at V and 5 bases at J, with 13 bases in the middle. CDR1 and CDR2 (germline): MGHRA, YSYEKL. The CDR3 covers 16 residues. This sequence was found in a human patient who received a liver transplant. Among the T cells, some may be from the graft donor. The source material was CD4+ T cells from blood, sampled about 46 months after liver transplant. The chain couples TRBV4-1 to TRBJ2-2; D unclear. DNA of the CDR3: TGCGCCAGCAGCCAAGATTGGGAACCTGGGACCGGGGAGCTGTTTTTT. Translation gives CASSQDWEPGTGELFF.